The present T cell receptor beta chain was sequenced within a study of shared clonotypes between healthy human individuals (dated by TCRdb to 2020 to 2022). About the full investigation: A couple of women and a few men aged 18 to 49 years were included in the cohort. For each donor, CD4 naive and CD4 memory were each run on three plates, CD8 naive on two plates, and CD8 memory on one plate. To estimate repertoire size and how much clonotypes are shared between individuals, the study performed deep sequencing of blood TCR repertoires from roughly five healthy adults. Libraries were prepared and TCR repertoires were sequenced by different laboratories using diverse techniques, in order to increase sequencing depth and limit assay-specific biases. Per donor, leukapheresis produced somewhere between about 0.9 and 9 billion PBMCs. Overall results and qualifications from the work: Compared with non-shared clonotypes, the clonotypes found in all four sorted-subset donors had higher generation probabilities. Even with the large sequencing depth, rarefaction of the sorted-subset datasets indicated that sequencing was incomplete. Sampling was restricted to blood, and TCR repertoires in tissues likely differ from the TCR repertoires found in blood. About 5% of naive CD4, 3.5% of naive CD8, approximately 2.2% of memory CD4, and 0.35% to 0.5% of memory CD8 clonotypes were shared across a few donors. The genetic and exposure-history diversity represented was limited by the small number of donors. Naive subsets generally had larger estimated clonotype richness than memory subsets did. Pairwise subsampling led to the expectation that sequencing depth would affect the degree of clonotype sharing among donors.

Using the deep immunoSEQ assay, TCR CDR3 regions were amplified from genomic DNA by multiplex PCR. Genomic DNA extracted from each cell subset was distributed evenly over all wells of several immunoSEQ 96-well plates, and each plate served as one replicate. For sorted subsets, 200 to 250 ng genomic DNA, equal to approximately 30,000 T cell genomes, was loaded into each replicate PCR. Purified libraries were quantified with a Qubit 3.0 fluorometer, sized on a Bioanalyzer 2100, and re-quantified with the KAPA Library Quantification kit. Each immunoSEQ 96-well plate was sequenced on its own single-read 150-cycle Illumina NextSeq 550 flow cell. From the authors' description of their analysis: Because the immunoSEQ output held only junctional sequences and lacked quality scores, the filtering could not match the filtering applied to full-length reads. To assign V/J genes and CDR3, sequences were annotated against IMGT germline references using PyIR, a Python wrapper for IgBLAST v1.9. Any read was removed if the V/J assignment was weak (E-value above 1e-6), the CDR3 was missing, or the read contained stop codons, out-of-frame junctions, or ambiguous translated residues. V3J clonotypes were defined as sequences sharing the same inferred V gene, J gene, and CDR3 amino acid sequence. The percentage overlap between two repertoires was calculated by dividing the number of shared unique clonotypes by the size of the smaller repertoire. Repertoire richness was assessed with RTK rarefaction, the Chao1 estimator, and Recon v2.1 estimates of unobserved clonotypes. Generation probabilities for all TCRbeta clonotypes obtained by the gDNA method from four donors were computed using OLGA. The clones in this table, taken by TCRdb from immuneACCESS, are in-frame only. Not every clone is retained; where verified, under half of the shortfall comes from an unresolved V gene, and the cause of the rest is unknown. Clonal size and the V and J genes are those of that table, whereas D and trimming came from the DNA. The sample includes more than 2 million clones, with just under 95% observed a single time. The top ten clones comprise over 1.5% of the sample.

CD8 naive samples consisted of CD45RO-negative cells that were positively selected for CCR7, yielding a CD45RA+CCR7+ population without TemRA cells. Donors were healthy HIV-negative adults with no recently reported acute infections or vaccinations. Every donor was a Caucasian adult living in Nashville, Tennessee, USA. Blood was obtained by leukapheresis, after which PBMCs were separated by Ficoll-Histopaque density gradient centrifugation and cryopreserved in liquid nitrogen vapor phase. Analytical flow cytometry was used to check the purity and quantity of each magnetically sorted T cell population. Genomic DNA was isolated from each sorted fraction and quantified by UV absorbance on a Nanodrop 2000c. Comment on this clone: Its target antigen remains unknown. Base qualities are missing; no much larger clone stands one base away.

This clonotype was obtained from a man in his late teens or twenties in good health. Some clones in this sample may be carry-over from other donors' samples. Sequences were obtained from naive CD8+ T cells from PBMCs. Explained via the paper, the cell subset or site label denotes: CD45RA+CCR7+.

The DNA reads TGCGCCAGCATAGAGGGGGCGAACACTGAAGCTTTCTTT. This translates into CASIEGANTEAFF. The chain is assembled from TRBV10-1 and TRBJ1-1, with 7 junctional bases fitting TRBD1. CDR1 and CDR2 are read off the germline V gene (reference sequence) as WNHNN and SYGVQD. From V the trimming removes 7 bases and from J it removes 1 base, while the gene matches leave 3 bases of the junction unaccounted for. The CDR3 contains 13 residues, cysteine and phenylalanine counted. Only the CDR3 DNA stays, 39 bases, in frame from base 1.